The clone carrying this TCR beta chain came up many times. The target antigen is unknown. This CDR3 spans 14 amino acids. Trimming took 4 bases from V and 6 from J; bases not matched to a gene: 6. The germline gives CDR1 SGHTA, CDR2 FQGNSA. The entry originates in a study of T-cell reconstitution after alpha-beta-depleted transplantation in children. Study observations and caveats: The origin of alpha-beta T cells about two months after transplant was reportedly several hundred expanded graft clones. By one year post-transplant, T-cell counts and diversity largely arose from T cells that were newly produced.

Construction of the TCRbeta library involved unique molecular identifiers. TCRdb re-called the PCR reads with MiXCR, one entry per CDR3 protein. The sample has fewer than 550,000 distinct CDR3 sequences, 8% to 11% seen once. This clonotype originated in a child under 10 years old with inherited bone marrow failure, due to receive a stem cell transplant. V gene TRBV7-2 combines with J gene TRBJ2-4, with TRBD1 identical over 7 bases. The input for sequencing was PBMCs, taken before TCRalphabeta/CD19-depleted stem cell transplant. The CDR3 nucleotides read TGTGCCAGCAGCTCGGGACAGCTAATAAACATTCAGTACTTC. Residues: CASSSGQLINIQYF.